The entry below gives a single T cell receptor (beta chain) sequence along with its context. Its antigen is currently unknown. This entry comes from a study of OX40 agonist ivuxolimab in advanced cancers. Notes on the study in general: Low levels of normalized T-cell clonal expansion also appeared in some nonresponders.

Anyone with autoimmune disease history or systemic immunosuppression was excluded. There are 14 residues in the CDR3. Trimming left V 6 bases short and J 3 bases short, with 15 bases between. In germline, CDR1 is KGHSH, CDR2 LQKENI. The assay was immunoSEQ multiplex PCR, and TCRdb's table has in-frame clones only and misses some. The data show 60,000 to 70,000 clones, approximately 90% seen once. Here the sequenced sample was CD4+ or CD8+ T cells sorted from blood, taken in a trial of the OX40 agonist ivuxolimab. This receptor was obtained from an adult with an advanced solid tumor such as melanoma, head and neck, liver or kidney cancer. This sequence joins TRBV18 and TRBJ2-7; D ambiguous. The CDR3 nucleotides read TGTGCCAGCTCGCCCTCAGCCCCCGACTACGAGCAGTACTTC. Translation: CASSPSAPDYEQYF.